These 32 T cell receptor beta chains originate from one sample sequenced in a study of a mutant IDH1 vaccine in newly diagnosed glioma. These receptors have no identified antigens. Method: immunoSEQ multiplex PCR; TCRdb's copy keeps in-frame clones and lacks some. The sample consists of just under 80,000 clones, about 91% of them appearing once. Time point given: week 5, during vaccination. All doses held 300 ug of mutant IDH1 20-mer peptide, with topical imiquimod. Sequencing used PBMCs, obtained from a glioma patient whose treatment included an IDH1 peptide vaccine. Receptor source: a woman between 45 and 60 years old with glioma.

CDR3 nucleotide sequence: TGTGCCAGTAGTACAAACGGTAAGGCAAACGAGCAGTACTTC. It codes for CASSTNGKANEQYF. This sequence joins TRBV19 and TRBJ2-7, with unresolved D. Germline assignment: CDR1 LNHDA and CDR2 SQIVND (reference sequence). CDR3 length: 14 amino acids. V was shortened by 4 bases and J by 5 bases, with 15 bases between the two germline ends.

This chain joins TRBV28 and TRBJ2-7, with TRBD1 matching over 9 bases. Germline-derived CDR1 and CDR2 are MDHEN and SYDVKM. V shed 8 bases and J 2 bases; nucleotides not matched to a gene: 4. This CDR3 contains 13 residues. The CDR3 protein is CASRRDRAYEQYF. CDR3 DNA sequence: TGTGCCAGCCGCCGGGACAGGGCCTACGAGCAGTACTTC.

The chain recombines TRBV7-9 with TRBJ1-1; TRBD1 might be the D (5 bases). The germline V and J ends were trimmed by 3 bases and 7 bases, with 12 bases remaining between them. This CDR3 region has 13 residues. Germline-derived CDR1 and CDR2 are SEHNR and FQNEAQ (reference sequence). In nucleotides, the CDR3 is TGTGCCAGCAGCTTTGACTGGGGGGATGAAGCTTTCTTT. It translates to CASSFDWGDEAFF.

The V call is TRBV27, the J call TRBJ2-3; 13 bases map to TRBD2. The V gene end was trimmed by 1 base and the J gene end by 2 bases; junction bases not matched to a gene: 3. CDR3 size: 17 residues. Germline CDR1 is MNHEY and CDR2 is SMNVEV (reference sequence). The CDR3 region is CASSLLLAGGPTDTQYF. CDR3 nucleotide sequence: TGTGCCAGCAGTTTATTACTAGCGGGAGGGCCCACAGATACGCAGTATTTT.

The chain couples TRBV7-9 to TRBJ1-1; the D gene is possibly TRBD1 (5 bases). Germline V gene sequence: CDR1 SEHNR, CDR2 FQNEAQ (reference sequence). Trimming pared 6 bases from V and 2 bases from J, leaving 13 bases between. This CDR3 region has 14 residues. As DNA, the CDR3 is TGTGCCAGCAGTATCGGGGGAGGCAACACTGAAGCTTTCTTT. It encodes CASSIGGGNTEAFF.

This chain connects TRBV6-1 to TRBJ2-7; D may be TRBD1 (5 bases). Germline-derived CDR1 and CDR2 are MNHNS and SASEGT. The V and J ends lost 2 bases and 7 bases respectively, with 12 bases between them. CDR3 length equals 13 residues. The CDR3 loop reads CASSENRFWEQYF. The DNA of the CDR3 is TGTGCCAGCAGTGAAAACAGGTTCTGGGAGCAGTACTTC.

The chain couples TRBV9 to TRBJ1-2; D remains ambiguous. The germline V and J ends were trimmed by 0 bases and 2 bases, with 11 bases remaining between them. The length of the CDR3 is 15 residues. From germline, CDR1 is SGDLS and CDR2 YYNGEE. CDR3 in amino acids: CASSVGSTRNYGYTF. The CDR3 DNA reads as TGTGCCAGCAGCGTAGGAAGTACCCGCAACTATGGCTACACCTTC.

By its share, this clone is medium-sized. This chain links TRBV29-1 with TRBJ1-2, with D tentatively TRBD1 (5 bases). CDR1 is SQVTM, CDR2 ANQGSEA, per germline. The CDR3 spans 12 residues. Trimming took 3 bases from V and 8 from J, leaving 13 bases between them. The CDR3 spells CSVEAGKGGYTF. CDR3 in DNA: TGCAGCGTTGAGGCAGGGAAGGGAGGCTACACCTTC.

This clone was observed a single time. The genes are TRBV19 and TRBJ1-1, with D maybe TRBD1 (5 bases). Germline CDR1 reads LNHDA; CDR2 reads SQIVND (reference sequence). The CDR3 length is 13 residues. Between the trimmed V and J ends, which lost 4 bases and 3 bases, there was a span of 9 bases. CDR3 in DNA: TGTGCCAGTAGTACCCAGGGATACACTGAAGCTTTCTTT. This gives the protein CASSTQGYTEAFF.

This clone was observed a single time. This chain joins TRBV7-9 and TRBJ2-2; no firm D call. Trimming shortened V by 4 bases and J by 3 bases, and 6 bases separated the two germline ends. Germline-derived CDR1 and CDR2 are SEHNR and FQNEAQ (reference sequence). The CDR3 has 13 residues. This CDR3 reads CASSSDHTGELFF. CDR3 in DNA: TGTGCCAGCAGCTCGGACCACACCGGGGAGCTGTTTTTT.

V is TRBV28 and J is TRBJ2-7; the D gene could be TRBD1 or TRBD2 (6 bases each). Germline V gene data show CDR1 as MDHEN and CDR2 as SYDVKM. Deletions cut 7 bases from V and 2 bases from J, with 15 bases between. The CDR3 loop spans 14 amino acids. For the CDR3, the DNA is TGTGCCAGCACCATAGGAGGGGGGCCCTACGAGCAGTACTTC. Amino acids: CASTIGGGPYEQYF. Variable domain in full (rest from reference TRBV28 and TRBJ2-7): DVKVTQSSRYLVKRTGEKVFLECVQDMDHENMFWYRQDPGLGLRLIYFSYDVKMKEKGDIPEGYSVSREKKERFSLILESASTNQTSMYLCASTIGGGPYEQYFGPGTRLTVT.

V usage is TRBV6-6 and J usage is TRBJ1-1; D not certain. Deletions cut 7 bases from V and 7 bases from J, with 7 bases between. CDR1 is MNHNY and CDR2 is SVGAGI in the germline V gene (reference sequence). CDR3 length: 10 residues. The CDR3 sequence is CASIAGEAFF. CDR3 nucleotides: TGTGCCAGCATAGCAGGTGAAGCTTTCTTT.

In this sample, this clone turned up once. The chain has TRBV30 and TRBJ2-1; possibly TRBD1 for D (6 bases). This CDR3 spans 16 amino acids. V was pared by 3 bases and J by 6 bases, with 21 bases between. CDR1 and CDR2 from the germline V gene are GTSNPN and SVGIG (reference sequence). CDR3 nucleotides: TGTGCCTGGAGGCGGCAGGGGAATTCAAAAATCAATGAGCAGTTCTTC. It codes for CAWRRQGNSKINEQFF.

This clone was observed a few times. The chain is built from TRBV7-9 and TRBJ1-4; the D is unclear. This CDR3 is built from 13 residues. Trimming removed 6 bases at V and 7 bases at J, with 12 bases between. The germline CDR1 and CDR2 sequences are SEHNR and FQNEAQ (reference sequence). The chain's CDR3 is CASRPNRLEKLFF. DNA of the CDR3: TGTGCCAGCAGACCTAATAGGCTTGAAAAACTGTTTTTT.

CDR3 bases: TGTGCCAGCAGTTCAGGGAATGGAAACACCATATATTTT. Amino acids: CASSSGNGNTIYF. The chain recombines TRBV27 with TRBJ1-3, with a tentative D call TRBD1 (5 bases). CDR3 length: 13 residues. V shed 4 bases and J shed 3 bases, with 7 bases lying between them. In germline, CDR1 is MNHEY, CDR2 SMNVEV (reference sequence).

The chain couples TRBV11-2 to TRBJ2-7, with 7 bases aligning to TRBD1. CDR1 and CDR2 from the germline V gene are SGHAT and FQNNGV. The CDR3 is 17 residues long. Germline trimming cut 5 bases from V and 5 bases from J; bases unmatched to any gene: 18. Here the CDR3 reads CASSVGSGTASLDEQYF. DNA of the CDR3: TGTGCCAGCAGCGTAGGGTCCGGGACAGCCAGTTTGGACGAGCAGTACTTC.

This CDR3 is CASSEPREGWYQETQYF. Written as DNA, the CDR3 is TGTGCCAGCAGTGAACCCCGAGAGGGTTGGTACCAAGAGACCCAGTACTTC. The genes are TRBV2 and TRBJ2-5; perhaps TRBD2 as D (5 bases). V was clipped by 2 bases and J by 0 bases, with 16 bases between them. CDR3 length: 17 residues. CDR1 and CDR2 from the germline V gene are SNHLY and FYNNEI. Together with reference TRBV2 and TRBJ2-5, the CDR3 gives the full variable domain: EPEVTQTPSHQVTQMGQEVILRCVPISNHLYFYWYRQILGQKVEFLVSFYNNEISEKSEIFDDQFSVERPDGSNFTLKIRSTKLEDSAMYFCASSEPREGWYQETQYFGPGTRLLVL.

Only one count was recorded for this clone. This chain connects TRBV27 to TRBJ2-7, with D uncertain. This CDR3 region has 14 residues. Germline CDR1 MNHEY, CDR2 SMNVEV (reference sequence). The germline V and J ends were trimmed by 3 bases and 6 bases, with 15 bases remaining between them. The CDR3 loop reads CASSLLRDVGEQYF. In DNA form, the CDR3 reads TGTGCCAGCAGTTTGCTTCGCGACGTGGGCGAGCAGTACTTC.

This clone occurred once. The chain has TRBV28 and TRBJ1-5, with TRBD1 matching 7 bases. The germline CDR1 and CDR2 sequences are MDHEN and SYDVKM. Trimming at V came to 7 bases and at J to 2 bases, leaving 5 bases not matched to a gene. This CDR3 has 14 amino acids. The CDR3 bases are TGTGCCAGCATCCCGGGACAGCGCAATCAGCCCCAGCATTTT. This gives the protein CASIPGQRNQPQHF.

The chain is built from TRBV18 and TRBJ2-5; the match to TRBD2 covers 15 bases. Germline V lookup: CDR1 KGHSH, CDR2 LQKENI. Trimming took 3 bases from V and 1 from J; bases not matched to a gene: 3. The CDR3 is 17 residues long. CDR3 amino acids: CASSPGTSGRIQETQYF. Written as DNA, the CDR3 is TGTGCCAGCTCACCTGGGACTAGCGGGAGGATCCAAGAGACCCAGTACTTC. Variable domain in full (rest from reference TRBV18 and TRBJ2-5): NAGVMQNPRHLVRRRGQEARLRCSPMKGHSHVYWYRQLPEEGLKFMVYLQKENIIDESGMPKERFSAEFPKEGPSILRIQQVVRGDSAAYFCASSPGTSGRIQETQYFGPGTRLLVL.

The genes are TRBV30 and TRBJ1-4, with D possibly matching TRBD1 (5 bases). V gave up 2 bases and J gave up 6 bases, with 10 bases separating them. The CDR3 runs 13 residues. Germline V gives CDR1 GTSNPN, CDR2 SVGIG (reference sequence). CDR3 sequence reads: CAWSRGVDEKLFF. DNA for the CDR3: TGTGCCTGGAGTCGGGGGGTCGATGAAAAACTGTTTTTT.

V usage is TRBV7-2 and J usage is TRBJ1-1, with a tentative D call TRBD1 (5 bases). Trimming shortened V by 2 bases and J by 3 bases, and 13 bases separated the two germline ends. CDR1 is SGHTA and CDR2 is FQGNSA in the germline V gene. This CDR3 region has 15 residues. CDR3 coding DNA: TGTGCCAGCAGCTTACAAGGGGTGTGGGACACTGAAGCTTTCTTT. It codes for CASSLQGVWDTEAFF.

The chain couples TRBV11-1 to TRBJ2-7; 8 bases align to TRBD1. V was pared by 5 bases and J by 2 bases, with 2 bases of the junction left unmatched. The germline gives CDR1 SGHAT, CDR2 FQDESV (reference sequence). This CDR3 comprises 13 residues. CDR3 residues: CASSTGGTYEQYF. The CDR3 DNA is TGTGCCAGCAGCACAGGGGGAACCTACGAGCAGTACTTC.

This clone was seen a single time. The CDR3 DNA is TGTGCCAGTAGTATACAGGGGTTTGGAGAAAAACTGTTTTTT. Its protein is CASSIQGFGEKLFF. This sequence joins TRBV19 and TRBJ1-4; a weak D match, TRBD1 (6 bases). Germline loops: CDR1 LNHDA, CDR2 SQIVND (reference sequence). V lost 2 bases, J lost 8 bases, and 12 bases lay in between. This CDR3 region has 14 residues. The full variable domain, with the rest looked up from reference TRBV19 and TRBJ1-4, is DGGITQSPKYLFRKEGQNVTLSCEQNLNHDAMYWYRQDPGQGLRLIYYSQIVNDFQKGDIAEGYSVSREKKESFPLTVTSAQKNPTAFYLCASSIQGFGEKLFFGSGTQLSVL.

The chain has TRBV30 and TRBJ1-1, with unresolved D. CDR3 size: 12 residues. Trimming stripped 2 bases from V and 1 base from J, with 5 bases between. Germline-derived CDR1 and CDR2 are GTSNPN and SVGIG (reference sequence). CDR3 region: CAWSLRNTEAFF. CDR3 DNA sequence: TGTGCCTGGAGTTTAAGGAACACTGAAGCTTTCTTT.

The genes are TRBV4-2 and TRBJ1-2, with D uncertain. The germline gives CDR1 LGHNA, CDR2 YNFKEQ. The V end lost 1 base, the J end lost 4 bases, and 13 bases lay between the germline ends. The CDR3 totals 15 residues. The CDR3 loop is CASSQAEGRSYGYTF. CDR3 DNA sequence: TGTGCCAGCAGCCAAGCGGAGGGCCGGAGCTATGGCTACACCTTC.

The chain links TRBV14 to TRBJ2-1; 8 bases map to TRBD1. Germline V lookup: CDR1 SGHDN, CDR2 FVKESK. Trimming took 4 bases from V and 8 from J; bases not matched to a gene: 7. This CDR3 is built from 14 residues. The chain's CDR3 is CASSRWTGRHEQFF. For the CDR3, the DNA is TGTGCCAGCAGCCGTTGGACAGGGCGCCATGAGCAGTTCTTC.

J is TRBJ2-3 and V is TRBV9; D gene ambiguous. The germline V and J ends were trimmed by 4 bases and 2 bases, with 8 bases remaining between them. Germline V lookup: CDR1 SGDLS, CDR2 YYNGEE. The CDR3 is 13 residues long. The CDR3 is CASSTDSTDTQYF. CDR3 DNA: TGTGCCAGCAGCACTGACTCCACAGATACGCAGTATTTT. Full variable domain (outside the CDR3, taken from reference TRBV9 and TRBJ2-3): DSGVTQTPKHLITATGQRVTLRCSPRSGDLSVYWYQQSLDQGLQFLIQYYNGEERAKGNILERFSAQQFPDLHSELNLSSLELGDSALYFCASSTDSTDTQYFGPGTRLTVL.

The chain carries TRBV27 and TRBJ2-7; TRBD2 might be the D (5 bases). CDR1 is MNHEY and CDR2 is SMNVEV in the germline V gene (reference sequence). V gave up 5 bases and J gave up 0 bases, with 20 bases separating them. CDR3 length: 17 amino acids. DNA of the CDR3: TGTGCCAGCAGTCCGACCATCCGGGATACATTCTCCTACGAGCAGTACTTC. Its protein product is CASSPTIRDTFSYEQYF.

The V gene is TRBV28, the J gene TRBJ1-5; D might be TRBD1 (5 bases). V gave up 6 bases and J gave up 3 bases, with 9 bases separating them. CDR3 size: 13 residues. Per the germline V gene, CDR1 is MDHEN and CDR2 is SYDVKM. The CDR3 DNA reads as TGTGCCAGCAGGCAGGGATACAATCAGCCCCAGCATTTT. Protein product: CASRQGYNQPQHF. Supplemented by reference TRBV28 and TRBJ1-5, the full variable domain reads DVKVTQSSRYLVKRTGEKVFLECVQDMDHENMFWYRQDPGLGLRLIYFSYDVKMKEKGDIPEGYSVSREKKERFSLILESASTNQTSMYLCASRQGYNQPQHFGDGTRLSIL.

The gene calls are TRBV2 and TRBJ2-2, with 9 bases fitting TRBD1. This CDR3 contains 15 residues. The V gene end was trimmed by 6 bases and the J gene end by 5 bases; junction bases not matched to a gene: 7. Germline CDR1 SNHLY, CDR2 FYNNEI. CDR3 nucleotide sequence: TGTGCCAGCAGGCCGGGACAGGGCCGAACCGGGGAGCTGTTTTTT. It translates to CASRPGQGRTGELFF.

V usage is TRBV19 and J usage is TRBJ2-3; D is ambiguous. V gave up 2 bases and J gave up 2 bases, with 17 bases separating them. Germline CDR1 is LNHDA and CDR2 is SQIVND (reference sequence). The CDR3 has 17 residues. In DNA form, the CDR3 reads TGTGCCAGTAGTATAATCCTAGATCTGATCAACACAGATACGCAGTATTTT. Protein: CASSIILDLINTDTQYF.